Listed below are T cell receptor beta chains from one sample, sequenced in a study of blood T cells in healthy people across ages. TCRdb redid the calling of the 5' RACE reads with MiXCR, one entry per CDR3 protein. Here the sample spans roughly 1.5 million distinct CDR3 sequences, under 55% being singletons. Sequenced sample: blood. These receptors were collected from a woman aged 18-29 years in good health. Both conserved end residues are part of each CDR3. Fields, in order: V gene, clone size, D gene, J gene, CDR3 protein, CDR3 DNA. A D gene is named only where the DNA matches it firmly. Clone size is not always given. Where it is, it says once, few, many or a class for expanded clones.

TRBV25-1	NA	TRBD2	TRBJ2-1	CASSGTSGKNEQFF	TGTGCCAGCAGCGGGACTAGCGGGAAGAATGAGCAGTTCTTC
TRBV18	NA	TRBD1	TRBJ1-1	CASATTGGSNTEAFF	TGTGCCAGCGCTACGACAGGGGGCTCGAACACTGAAGCTTTCTTT
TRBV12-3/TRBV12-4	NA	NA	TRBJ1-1	CASNRGGGGTEAFF	TGTGCCAGTAATCGCGGGGGGGGCGGCACTGAAGCTTTCTTT
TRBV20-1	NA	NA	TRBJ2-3	CSALRQASTDTQYF	TGCAGTGCTTTGAGGCAGGCTAGCACAGATACGCAGTATTTT
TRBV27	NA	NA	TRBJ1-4	CASTTFTAARATNEKLFF	TGTGCCAGCACCACTTTCACGGCCGCCCGCGCAACTAATGAAAAACTGTTTTTT
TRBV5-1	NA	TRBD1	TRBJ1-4	CASSSDRTGEKLFF	TGCGCCAGCAGCTCGGACAGGACGGGTGAAAAACTGTTTTTT
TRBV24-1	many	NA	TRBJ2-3	CATSDRADTQYF	TGTGCCACCAGTGACAGAGCAGATACGCAGTATTTT
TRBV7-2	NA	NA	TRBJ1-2	CASSSIGQIYGYTF	TGTGCCAGCAGCTCAATCGGACAGATCTATGGCTACACCTTC
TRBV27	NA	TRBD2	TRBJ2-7	CASSWAGLSSYEQYF	TGTGCCAGCAGTTGGGCGGGACTATCCTCCTACGAGCAGTACTTC
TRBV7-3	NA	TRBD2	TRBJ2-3	CAGPAGADTQYF	TGTGCCGGCCCGGCGGGAGCAGATACGCAGTATTTT
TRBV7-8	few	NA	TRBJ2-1	CASSYRVASSYNEQFF	TGTGCCAGCAGCTACCGGGTCGCAAGCTCCTACAATGAGCAGTTCTTC
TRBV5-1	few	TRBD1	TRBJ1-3	CASSEGQVENTIYF	TGCGCCAGCAGCGAAGGACAGGTTGAAAACACCATATATTTT
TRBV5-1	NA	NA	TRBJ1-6	CASSLEVRDPYYNSPLHF	TGCGCCAGCAGCTTGGAAGTCAGGGACCCATATTATAATTCACCCCTCCACTTT
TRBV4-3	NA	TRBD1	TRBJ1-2	CASSQASQGQGGGYTF	TGCGCCAGCAGCCAAGCGTCACAGGGACAGGGTGGAGGCTACACCTTC
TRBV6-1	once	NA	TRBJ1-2	CASSENGGNYGYTF	TGTGCCAGCAGTGAAAACGGCGGGAACTATGGCTACACCTTC
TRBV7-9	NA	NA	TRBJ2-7	CASSFGPFLYEQYF	TGTGCCAGCAGCTTCGGGCCTTTCCTCTACGAGCAGTACTTC
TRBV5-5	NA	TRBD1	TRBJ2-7	CASSRPGQGDYEQYF	TGTGCCAGCAGCAGACCGGGACAGGGGGATTACGAGCAGTACTTC
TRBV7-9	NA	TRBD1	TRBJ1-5	CAGRGTGNQPQHF	TGTGCCGGCAGGGGGACAGGCAATCAGCCCCAGCATTTT
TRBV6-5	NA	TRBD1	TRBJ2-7	CASSNLGQSYEQYF	TGTGCCAGCAGCAACCTGGGACAGTCCTACGAGCAGTACTTC
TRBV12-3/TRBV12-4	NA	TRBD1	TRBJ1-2	CASSFGTGAYDGYTF	TGTGCCAGCAGTTTTGGGACAGGAGCTTATGACGGCTACACCTTC
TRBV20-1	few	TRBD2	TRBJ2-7	CSARESGGPYEQYF	TGCAGTGCTAGAGAATCGGGGGGGCCTTACGAGCAGTACTTC
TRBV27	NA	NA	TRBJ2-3	CASISLARTDTQYF	TGTGCCAGCATTAGCTTGGCCCGGACAGATACGCAGTATTTT
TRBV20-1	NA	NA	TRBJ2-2	CSARVRRVAGELFF	TGCAGTGCTAGAGTTCGAAGGGTAGCCGGGGAGCTGTTTTTT
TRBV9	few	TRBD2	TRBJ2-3	CASSPGTSRADTQYF	TGTGCCAGCAGCCCCGGGACTAGCAGAGCAGATACGCAGTATTTT
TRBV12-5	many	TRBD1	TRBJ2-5	CASGPGTVETQYF	TGTGCTAGTGGTCCTGGGACAGTGGAGACCCAGTACTTC
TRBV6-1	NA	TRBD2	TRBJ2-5	CASSELAGHQETQYF	TGTGCCAGCAGTGAACTAGCGGGACACCAAGAGACCCAGTACTTC
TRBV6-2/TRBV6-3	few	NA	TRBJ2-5	CASSPSRTQYF	TGTGCCAGCAGCCCCTCTCGGACCCAGTACTTC
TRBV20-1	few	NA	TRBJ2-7	CSVGGATYEQYF	TGCAGTGTTGGGGGGGCTACCTACGAGCAGTACTTC
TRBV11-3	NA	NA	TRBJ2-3	CASSKEGLRTDTQYF	TGTGCCAGCAGCAAAGAGGGGCTACGAACAGATACGCAGTATTTT
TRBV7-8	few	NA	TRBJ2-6	CASSHSGNRPSGANVLTF	TGTGCCAGCAGCCATTCCGGGAACAGACCCTCTGGGGCCAACGTCCTGACTTTC
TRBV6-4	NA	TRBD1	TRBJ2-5	CASSHSGTVLNEQYF	TGTGCCAGCAGCCATTCAGGGACAGTTCTCAATGAGCAGTACTTC
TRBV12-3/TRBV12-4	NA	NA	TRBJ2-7	CASTLGGPLYF	TGTGCCAGCACTCTAGGGGGACCTTTGTACTTC
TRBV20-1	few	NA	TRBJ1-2	CSAREPREVIRYGYTF	TGCAGTGCTAGAGAGCCTAGGGAGGTAATCCGCTATGGCTACACCTTC
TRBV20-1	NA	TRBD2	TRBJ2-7	CSARSSGVLYEQYF	TGCAGTGCTAGATCTAGCGGGGTGCTCTACGAGCAGTACTTC
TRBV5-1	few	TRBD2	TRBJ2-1	CASHLAENYYNEQFF	TGCGCCAGTCACCTAGCGGAAAACTACTACAATGAGCAGTTCTTC
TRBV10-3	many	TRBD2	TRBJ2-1	CAISESGLAINEQFF	TGTGCCATCAGTGAGTCAGGACTAGCGATAAATGAGCAGTTCTTC
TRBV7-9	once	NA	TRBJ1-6	CASSSPGGWNSPLHF	TGTGCCAGCAGCTCCCCCGGGGGGTGGAATTCACCCCTCCACTTT
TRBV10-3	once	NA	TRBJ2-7	CAISESRVAGTCEQYF	TGTGCCATCAGTGAGTCGAGAGTGGCTGGAACCTGCGAGCAGTACTTC
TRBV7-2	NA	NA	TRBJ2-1	CASSSGGSNNEQFF	TGTGCCAGCAGCTCAGGAGGATCTAACAATGAGCAGTTCTTC
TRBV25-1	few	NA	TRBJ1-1	CASSEGWTTEAFF	TGTGCCAGCAGTGAGGGCTGGACCACTGAAGCTTTCTTT
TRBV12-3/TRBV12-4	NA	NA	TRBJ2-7	CASSYRQKYDNEQYF	TGTGCCAGCAGTTATCGACAGAAATACGACAATGAGCAGTACTTC
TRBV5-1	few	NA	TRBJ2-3	CASSLPVGTDTQYF	TGCGCCAGCAGCTTACCCGTAGGCACAGATACGCAGTATTTT
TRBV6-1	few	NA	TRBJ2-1	CASKGASYNEQFF	TGTGCCAGCAAAGGCGCCTCCTACAATGAGCAGTTCTTC
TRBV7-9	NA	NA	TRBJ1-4	CASSHYEKLFF	TGTGCCAGCAGCCACTATGAAAAACTGTTTTTT
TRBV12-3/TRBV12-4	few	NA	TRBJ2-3	CASSPGIGRLRADTQYF	TGTGCCAGCAGTCCCGGGATAGGGAGGTTAAGGGCAGATACGCAGTATTTT
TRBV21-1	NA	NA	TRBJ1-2	CASSKKTGEMSDYGYTF	TGTGCCAGCAGCAAAAAGACAGGGGAGATGAGTGACTATGGCTACACCTTC
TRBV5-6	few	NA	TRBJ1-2	CASSLGTRDYGYTF	TGTGCCAGCAGCTTGGGAACCCGGGACTATGGCTACACCTTC
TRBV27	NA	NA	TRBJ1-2	CASSNSPVYYGYTF	TGTGCCAGCAGTAATTCGCCCGTCTACTATGGCTACACCTTC
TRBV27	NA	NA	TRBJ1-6	CASSFVGGLSPLHF	TGTGCCAGCAGTTTCGTGGGAGGGCTTTCACCCCTCCACTTT
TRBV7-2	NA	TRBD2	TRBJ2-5	CASTPYPTSVETQYF	TGTGCCAGCACCCCATATCCGACTAGCGTGGAGACCCAGTACTTC
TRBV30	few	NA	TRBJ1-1	CAWSRQGNTEAFF	TGTGCCTGGAGTAGGCAGGGGAACACTGAAGCTTTCTTT
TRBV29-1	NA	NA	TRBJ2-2	CSVEGLDGYTGELFF	TGCAGCGTTGAGGGCCTCGATGGTTACACCGGGGAGTTGTTTTTT
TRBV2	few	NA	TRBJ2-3	CASSFPASSPVPSSTDTQYF	TGTGCCAGCAGTTTTCCAGCTAGCAGTCCCGTGCCTTCTAGCACAGATACGCAGTATTTT
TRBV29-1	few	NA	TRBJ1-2	CSVVEGGNYGYTF	TGCAGCGTTGTGGAGGGGGGCAACTATGGCTACACCTTC
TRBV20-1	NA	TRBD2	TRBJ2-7	CSASGTSGSNYEQYF	TGCAGTGCTAGCGGGACTAGCGGGAGTAACTACGAGCAGTACTTC
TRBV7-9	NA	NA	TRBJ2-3	CASSLAAGVGTDTQYF	TGTGCCAGCAGCTTAGCGGCAGGGGTGGGCACAGATACGCAGTATTTT
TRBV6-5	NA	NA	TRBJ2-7	CASSRGTSLNEQYF	TGTGCCAGCAGTCGCGGGACTTCTCTCAACGAGCAGTACTTC
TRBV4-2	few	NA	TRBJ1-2	CASSQEEGNGYGYTF	TGTGCCAGCAGCCAAGAAGAAGGGAATGGCTATGGCTACACCTTC
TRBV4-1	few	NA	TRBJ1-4	CASSQESSPRTNEKLFF	TGCGCCAGCAGCCAAGAATCGAGCCCCAGAACTAATGAAAAACTGTTTTTT